The subject of this entry is one T cell receptor (beta chain). Its specificity is not known. Germline lookup yields CDR1 ENHRY and CDR2 SYGVKD. V lost 7 bases, J lost 6 bases, and 15 bases lay in between. The CDR3 is 13 residues long. The sample originates from a study of regulatory dendritic cells for organ transplantation. Study outcomes and limitations: The most alloreactive TCR clonotypes were found in resting memory CD8+ cells.

Sequencing was performed with immunoSEQ multiplex PCR; in TCRdb, only in-frame clones are kept and a portion is missing. This table holds 30,000 to 40,000 clones, less than 90% found once. V usage is TRBV10-3 and J usage is TRBJ1-2, with D hard to call. The sequence derives from a human donor in good health. Sequencing was carried out using naive CD4+ T cells from blood. Documented subset: CD45RA+ naive T cells. CDR3 DNA sequence: TGTGCCATCACCCTCAAGGATGGGGATGGCTACACCTTC. It yields the protein CAITLKDGDGYTF.